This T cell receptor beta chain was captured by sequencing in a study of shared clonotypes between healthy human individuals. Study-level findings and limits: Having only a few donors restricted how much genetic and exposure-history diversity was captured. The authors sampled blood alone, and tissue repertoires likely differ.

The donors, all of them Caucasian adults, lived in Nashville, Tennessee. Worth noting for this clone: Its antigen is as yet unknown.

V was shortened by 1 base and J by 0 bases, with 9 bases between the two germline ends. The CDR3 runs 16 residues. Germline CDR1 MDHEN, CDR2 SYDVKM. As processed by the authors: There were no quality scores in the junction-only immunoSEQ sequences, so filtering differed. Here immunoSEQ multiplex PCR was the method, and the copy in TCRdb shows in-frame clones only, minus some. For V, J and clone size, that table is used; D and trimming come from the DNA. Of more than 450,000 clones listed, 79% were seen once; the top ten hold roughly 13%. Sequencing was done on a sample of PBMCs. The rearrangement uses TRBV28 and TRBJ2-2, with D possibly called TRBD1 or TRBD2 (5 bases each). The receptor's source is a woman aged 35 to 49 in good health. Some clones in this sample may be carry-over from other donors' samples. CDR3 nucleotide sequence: TGTGCCAGCAGTTTATTTGGGACGGCGAACACCGGGGAGCTGTTTTTT. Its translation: CASSLFGTANTGELFF.